The 6 T cell receptor beta chains given below trace back to one sample, sequenced in a study of identical twins. TCRdb called the 5' RACE reads again in MiXCR, with one record for every CDR3 protein. The repertoire holds more than 1.5 million distinct CDR3 sequences, with roughly 35% as singletons. Sequencing was performed on cord blood. The source is a newborn girl in good health.

The chain employs TRBV7-2 and TRBJ2-1; D possibly corresponds to TRBD2 (7 bases). The ends were cut back, 1 base at V and 4 bases at J, with 17 bases in the middle. There are 17 residues in the CDR3. Germline V gives CDR1 SGHTA, CDR2 FQGNSA. Written as DNA, the CDR3 is TGTGCCAGCAGCTTAGTAGGAGGGGGGGGAACTTACAATGAGCAGTTCTTC. Amino acids: CASSLVGGGGTYNEQFF. The full variable domain, completed using reference TRBV7-2 and TRBJ2-1, is GAGVSQSPSNKVTEKGKDVELRCDPISGHTALYWYRQSLGQGLEFLIYFQGNSAPDKSGLPSDRFSAERTGGSVSTLTIQRTQQEDSAVYLCASSLVGGGGTYNEQFFGPGTRLTVL.

This clonotype was detected only a few times. V and J are TRBV20-1 and TRBJ1-5; 8 nucleotides agree with TRBD1. The CDR3 runs to 13 residues. J lost 2 bases, V lost 6 bases, and 3 bases had no gene match. The germline gives CDR1 DFQATT, CDR2 SNEGSKA (reference sequence). The CDR3: CSAEDRGNQPQHF. The CDR3 DNA reads as TGCAGTGCGGAGGACAGGGGCAATCAGCCCCAGCATTTT.

The V and J genes are TRBV9 and TRBJ2-1; D could derive from TRBD1 or TRBD2 (5 bases each). The J call may be mistaken, given a closer DNA end match to TRBJ2-7. The CDR3 has 16 residues. In germline, CDR1 is SGDLS, CDR2 YYNGEE. The CDR3 DNA sequence: TGTGCCAGCAGCCCCCAACGGGACGGATCCTACAATGAGCAGTACTTC. Amino acids: CASSPQRDGSYNEQYF.

V and J are TRBV27 and TRBJ2-7; 8 bases match TRBD2. The DNA end lines up better with TRBJ2-4; the J call may be wrong. CDR1 is MNHEY, CDR2 SMNVEV, per germline (reference sequence). CDR3 length equals 16 residues. The CDR3 DNA sequence: TGTGCCAGCGGAGGGGGGACTAGAGGAGCCAAAAACATTCAGTACTTC. Translating gives CASGGGTRGAKNIQYF.

The V and J genes are TRBV7-9 and TRBJ2-5; D is unclear. Trimming stripped 2 bases from V and 8 bases from J, with 9 bases between. The length of the CDR3 is 12 residues. Per the germline V gene, CDR1 is SEHNR and CDR2 is FQNEAQ (reference sequence). CDR3 amino acids: CASSLTAATQYF. The CDR3 DNA reads as TGTGCCAGCAGCTTAACGGCGGCCACCCAGTACTTC.

The chain combines TRBV7-8 with TRBJ1-2; D is unclear. V was shortened by 7 bases and J by 8 bases, with 14 bases between the two germline ends. This CDR3 has 12 residues. Germline V CDR1 and CDR2: SGHVS, FQNEAQ. The CDR3 region has the DNA TGTGCCAGCACCCTGTCCCAAGGAGGCTACACCTTC. Amino acid sequence: CASTLSQGGYTF.